The clone carrying this T cell receptor beta chain was detected once. Deletions cut 5 bases from V and 0 bases from J, with 10 bases between. The CDR3 is 15 amino acids. The germline gives CDR1 MNHEY, CDR2 SVGAGI. Authors' analysis steps: Estimation of nucleated cell counts was performed using reference gene primer amplification. Here immunoSEQ multiplex PCR was the method, and the copy in TCRdb shows in-frame clones only, minus some. D and trimming were read from the DNA, whereas the V and J calls and clone size are those reported in that table. The table records 60,000 to 85,000 clones, about four fifths of them present only once. This sample stems from a study of blood T cell repertoires in COVID-19. Study information: Nucleic acid was either cDNA or gDNA, and it came from T cells, B-cell-depleted T cells, or PBMCs.

This chain connects TRBV6-5 to TRBJ1-4; D may be TRBD1 (6 bases). The sequenced sample consisted of peripheral blood. The receptor was derived from an older woman with acute or convalescent COVID-19. The CDR3: CASSRTAATNEKLFF. CDR3 coding DNA: TGTGCCAGCAGTCGGACAGCCGCAACTAATGAAAAACTGTTTTTT.